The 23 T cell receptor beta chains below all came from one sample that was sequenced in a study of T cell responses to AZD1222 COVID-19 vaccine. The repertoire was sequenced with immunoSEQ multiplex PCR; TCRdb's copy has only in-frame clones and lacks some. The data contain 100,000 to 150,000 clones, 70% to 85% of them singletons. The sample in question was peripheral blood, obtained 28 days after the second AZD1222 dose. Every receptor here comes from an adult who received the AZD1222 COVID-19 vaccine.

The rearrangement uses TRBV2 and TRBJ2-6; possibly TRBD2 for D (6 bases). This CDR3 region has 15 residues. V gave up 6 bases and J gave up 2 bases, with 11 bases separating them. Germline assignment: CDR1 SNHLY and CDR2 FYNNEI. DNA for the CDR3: TGTGCCAGCAGGCAGGAGGGAACTGGGGCCAACGTCCTGACTTTC. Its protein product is CASRQEGTGANVLTF.

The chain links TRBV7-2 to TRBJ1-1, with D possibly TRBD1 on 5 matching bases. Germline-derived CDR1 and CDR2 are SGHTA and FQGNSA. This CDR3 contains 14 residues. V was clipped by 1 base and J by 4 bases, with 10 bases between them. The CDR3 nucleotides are TGTGCCAGCAGCTTAGTGTATGGGGGCACTGAAGCTTTCTTT. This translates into CASSLVYGGTEAFF.

The CDR3 sequence is CASSFVQGGDTQYF. As DNA, the CDR3 is TGCGCCAGCAGCTTCGTTCAGGGGGGAGATACGCAGTATTTT. The chain is built from TRBV5-1 and TRBJ2-3, with TRBD1 as a possible D gene (7 bases). Germline V gene data show CDR1 as SGHRS and CDR2 as YFSETQ. The CDR3 is 14 amino acids. V gave up 2 bases and J gave up 5 bases, with 12 bases separating them.

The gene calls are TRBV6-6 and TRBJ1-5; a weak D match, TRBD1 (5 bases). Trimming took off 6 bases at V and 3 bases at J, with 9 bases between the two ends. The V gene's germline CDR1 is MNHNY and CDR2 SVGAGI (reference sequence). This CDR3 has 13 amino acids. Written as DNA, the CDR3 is TGTGCCAGCAGGGGGGGGAACAATCAGCCCCAGCATTTT. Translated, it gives CASRGGNNQPQHF.

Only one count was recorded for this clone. DNA of the CDR3: TGTGCCAGCAGCCGAGTAAGACAGGGGCCTGACGCGGCTTTCTTT. Amino acids: CASSRVRQGPDAAFF. The rearrangement links TRBV3-1 (or the pseudogene TRBV3-2) to TRBJ1-1; 8 nucleotides agree with TRBD1. Losses at the gene ends were 4 bases for V and 11 bases for J; bases not matched to a gene: 15. CDR1 LGHDT and CDR2 YNNKEL come from the germline V gene (reference sequence). This CDR3 contains 15 residues.

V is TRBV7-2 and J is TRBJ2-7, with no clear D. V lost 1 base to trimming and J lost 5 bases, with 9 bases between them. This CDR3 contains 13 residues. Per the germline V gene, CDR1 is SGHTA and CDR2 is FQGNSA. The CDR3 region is CASSLVHRNEQYF. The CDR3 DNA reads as TGTGCCAGCAGCTTAGTCCATAGGAACGAGCAGTACTTC.

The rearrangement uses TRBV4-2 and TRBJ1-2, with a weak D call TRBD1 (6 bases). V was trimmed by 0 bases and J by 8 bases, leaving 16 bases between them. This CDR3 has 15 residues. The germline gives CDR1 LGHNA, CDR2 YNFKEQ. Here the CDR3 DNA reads TGTGCCAGCAGCCAAGAGAGGGCAGGGGTGGGCGGCTACACCTTC. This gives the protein CASSQERAGVGGYTF.

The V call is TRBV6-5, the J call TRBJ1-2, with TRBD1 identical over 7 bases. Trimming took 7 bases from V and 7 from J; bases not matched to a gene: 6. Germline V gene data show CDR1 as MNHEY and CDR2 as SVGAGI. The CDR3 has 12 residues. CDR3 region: CASISRGLGYTF. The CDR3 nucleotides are TGTGCCAGCATCTCAAGGGGGCTTGGCTACACCTTC.

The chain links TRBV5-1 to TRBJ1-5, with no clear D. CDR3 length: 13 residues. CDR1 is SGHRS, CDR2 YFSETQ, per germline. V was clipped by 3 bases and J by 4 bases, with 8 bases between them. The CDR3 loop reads CASSSNVNQPQHF. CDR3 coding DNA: TGCGCCAGCAGCTCGAACGTAAATCAGCCCCAGCATTTT.

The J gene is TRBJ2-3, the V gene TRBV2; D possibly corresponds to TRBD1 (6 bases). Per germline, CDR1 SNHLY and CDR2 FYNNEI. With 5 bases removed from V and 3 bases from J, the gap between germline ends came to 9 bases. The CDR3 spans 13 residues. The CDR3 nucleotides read TGTGCCAGCAGTAGGCAGGGGACAGATACGCAGTATTTT. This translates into CASSRQGTDTQYF.

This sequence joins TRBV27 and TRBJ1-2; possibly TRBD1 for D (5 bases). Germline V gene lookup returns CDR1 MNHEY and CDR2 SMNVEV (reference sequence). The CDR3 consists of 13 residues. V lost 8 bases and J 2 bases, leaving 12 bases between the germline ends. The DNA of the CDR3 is TGTGCCAGCGGGGCAGGGCGAAACTATGGCTACACCTTC. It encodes CASGAGRNYGYTF.

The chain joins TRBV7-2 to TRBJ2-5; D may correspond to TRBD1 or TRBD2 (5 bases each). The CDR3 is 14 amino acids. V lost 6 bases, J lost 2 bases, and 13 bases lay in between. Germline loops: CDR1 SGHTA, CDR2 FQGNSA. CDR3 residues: CASRSQRGQETQYF. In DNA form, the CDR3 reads TGTGCCAGCAGATCCCAGAGGGGACAAGAGACCCAGTACTTC. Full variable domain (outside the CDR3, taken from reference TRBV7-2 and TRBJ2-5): GAGVSQSPSNKVTEKGKDVELRCDPISGHTALYWYRQSLGQGLEFLIYFQGNSAPDKSGLPSDRFSAERTGGSVSTLTIQRTQQEDSAVYLCASRSQRGQETQYFGPGTRLLVL.

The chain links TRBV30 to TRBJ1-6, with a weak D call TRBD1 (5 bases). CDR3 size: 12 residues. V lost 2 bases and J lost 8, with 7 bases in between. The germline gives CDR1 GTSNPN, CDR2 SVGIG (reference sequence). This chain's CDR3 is CAWSTGHSPLHF. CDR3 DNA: TGTGCCTGGAGTACGGGGCATTCACCCCTCCACTTT.

CDR3 nucleotides: TGTGCCAGCAGCTACGCGGGACAGCCCTACGAGCAGTACTTC. It encodes CASSYAGQPYEQYF. The chain is built from TRBV5-4 and TRBJ2-7, with D tentatively TRBD1 (7 bases). CDR3 length: 14 amino acids. Trimming shortened V by 3 bases and J by 2 bases, and 12 bases separated the two germline ends. The germline V gene has CDR1 SGHNT and CDR2 YYREEE (reference sequence).

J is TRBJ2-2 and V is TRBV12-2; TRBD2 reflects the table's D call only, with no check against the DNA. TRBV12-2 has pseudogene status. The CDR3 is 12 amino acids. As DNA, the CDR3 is TGTGCAAGTCGCCTAAACACCGGGGAGCTGTTTTTT. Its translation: CASRLNTGELFF.

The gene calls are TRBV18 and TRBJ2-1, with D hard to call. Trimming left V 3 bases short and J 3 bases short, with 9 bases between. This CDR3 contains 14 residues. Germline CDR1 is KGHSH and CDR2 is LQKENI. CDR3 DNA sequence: TGTGCCAGCTCACCTACTCGCAGCTACAATGAGCAGTTCTTC. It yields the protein CASSPTRSYNEQFF. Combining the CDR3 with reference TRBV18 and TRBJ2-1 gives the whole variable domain NAGVMQNPRHLVRRRGQEARLRCSPMKGHSHVYWYRQLPEEGLKFMVYLQKENIIDESGMPKERFSAEFPKEGPSILRIQQVVRGDSAAYFCASSPTRSYNEQFFGPGTRLTVL.

This CDR3 is CASSVDVRGDYNEQFF. As DNA, the CDR3 is TGTGCCAGCAGCGTAGATGTTAGAGGGGACTACAATGAGCAGTTCTTC. The V call is TRBV9, the J call TRBJ2-1; D may correspond to TRBD1 or TRBD2 (5 bases each). Looked up from germline, CDR1 is SGDLS and CDR2 is YYNGEE. V shed 0 bases and J shed 3 bases, with 13 bases lying between them. This CDR3 is 16 amino acids long.

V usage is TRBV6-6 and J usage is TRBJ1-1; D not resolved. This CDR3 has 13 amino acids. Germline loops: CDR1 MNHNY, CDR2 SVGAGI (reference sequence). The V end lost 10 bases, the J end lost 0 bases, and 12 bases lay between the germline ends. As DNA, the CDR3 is TGTGCCATTCTGGACGGCATGAACACTGAAGCTTTCTTT. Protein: CAILDGMNTEAFF.

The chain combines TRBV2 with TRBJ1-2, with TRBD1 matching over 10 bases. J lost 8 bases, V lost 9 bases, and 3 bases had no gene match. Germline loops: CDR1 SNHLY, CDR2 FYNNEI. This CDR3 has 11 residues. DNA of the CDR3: TGTGCCAGGACAGGGGGCGACGGCTACACCTTC. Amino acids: CARTGGDGYTF.

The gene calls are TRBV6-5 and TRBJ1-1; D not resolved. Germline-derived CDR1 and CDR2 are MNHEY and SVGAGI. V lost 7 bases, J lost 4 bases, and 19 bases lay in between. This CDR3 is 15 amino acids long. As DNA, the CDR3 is TGTGCCAGCACCGAAAGGGCCCCAGGAGGCACTGAAGCTTTCTTT. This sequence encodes CASTERAPGGTEAFF.

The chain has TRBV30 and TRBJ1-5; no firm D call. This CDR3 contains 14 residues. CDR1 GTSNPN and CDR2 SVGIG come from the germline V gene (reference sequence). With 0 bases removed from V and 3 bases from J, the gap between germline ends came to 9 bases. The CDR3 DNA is TGTGCCTGGAGTGTCGGCGTTTCCAATCAGCCCCAGCATTTT. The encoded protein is CAWSVGVSNQPQHF. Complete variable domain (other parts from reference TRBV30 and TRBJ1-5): SQTIHQWPATLVQPVGSPLSLECTVEGTSNPNLYWYRQAAGRGLQLLFYSVGIGQISSEVPQNLSASRPQDRQFILSSKKLLLSDSGFYLCAWSVGVSNQPQHFGDGTRLSIL.

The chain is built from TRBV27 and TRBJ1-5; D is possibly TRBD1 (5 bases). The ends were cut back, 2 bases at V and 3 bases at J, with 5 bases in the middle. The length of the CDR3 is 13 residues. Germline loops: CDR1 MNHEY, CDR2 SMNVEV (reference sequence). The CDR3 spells CASSLGANQPQHF. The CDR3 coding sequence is TGTGCCAGCAGTTTAGGGGCCAATCAGCCCCAGCATTTT.

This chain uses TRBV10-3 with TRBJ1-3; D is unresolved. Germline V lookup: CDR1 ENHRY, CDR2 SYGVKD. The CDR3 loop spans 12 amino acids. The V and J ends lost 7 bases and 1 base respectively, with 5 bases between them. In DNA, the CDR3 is TGTGCCATCAAGGGTTCTGGAAACACCATATATTTT. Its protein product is CAIKGSGNTIYF.